These 8 T cell receptor beta chains were all obtained from the same sample, sequenced in a study of OX40 agonist ivuxolimab in advanced cancers. Only in-frame clones appear in the TCRdb table, and some are missing; sequencing was by immunoSEQ multiplex PCR. The table shows approximately 68,000 clones, with less than 90% occurring only once. The sample consisted of CD4+ or CD8+ T cells sorted from blood, taken in a trial of the OX40 agonist ivuxolimab. These receptors came from an adult with an advanced solid tumor such as melanoma, head and neck, liver or kidney cancer.

The CDR3 coding sequence is TGTGCCAGCAGTTCCCGATTAGCGGGAGGGCCCGGTACGCAGTATTTT. Protein: CASSSRLAGGPGTQYF. V usage is TRBV28 and J usage is TRBJ2-3, with 11 bases that match TRBD2. V lost 4 bases and J lost 8; bases outside the gene matches: 11. There are 16 residues in the CDR3. Germline V gives CDR1 MDHEN, CDR2 SYDVKM.

This clone was seen a single time. Relative to the germline gene, one junction end is altered; a read error may explain this. This chain connects TRBV5-4 to TRBJ1-4, with D hard to call. Germline CDR1 is SGHNT and CDR2 is YYREEE (reference sequence). The CDR3 covers 12 residues. The CDR3 bases are TGTGCCAGCAGCTTAGGCGACGGCCCTATAGATTTT. Its protein product is CASSLGDGPIDF.

This clone has only a few counts. This chain connects TRBV6-6 to TRBJ1-5; 7 nucleotides line up with TRBD1. The J segment lost 4 bases and the V segment lost 2 bases, leaving 2 bases of the junction unmatched. Germline loops: CDR1 MNHNY, CDR2 SVGAGI (reference sequence). The CDR3 sequence is 14 residues long. This CDR3 is CASSYDRVNQPQHF. The CDR3 DNA reads as TGTGCCAGCAGTTACGACAGGGTAAATCAGCCCCAGCATTTT.

This clone was detected only once. The genes are TRBV29-1 and TRBJ2-1; 8 bases align to TRBD1. Germline CDR1 reads SQVTM; CDR2 reads ANQGSEA. The CDR3 sequence is 12 residues long. J gave up 6 bases and V 7 bases, and 5 bases lay outside the gene matches. CDR3 coding DNA: TGCAGCGGACGGACAGGGCCCAATGAGCAGTTCTTC. Translated: CSGRTGPNEQFF.

The CDR3 reads CASSRQGNTIYF. The CDR3 nucleotides are TGTGCCAGCAGTCGCCAAGGAAACACCATATATTTT. The V gene is TRBV7-9, the J gene TRBJ1-3; no definite D call. The CDR3 runs 12 residues. V lost 6 bases to trimming and J lost 4 bases, with 7 bases between them. Germline-derived CDR1 and CDR2 are SEHNR and FQNEAQ (reference sequence).

V is TRBV27 and J is TRBJ1-2; a possible D gene is TRBD1 (5 bases). This CDR3 spans 15 amino acids. CDR1 is MNHEY, CDR2 SMNVEV, per germline (reference sequence). The V end was cut by 3 bases, the J end by 6 bases, with 17 bases between. Written as DNA, the CDR3 is TGTGCCAGCAGTTTCGACCCGGGACGCGAAGATGGCTACACCTTC. This sequence encodes CASSFDPGREDGYTF.

The sample holds a few counts of this clone. The V gene is TRBV19, the J gene TRBJ1-4; D not certain. Germline CDR1 and CDR2: LNHDA and SQIVND (reference sequence). This CDR3 has 10 amino acids. Trimming left V 8 bases short and J 4 bases short, with 2 bases between. CDR3 region: CASFNEKLFF. As DNA, the CDR3 is TGTGCCAGTTTTAATGAAAAACTGTTTTTT.

V is TRBV7-2 and J is TRBJ2-3; 7 bases align to TRBD1. J lost 2 bases, V lost 8 bases, and 7 bases had no gene match. This CDR3 is 14 amino acids long. Germline CDR1 SGHTA, CDR2 FQGNSA. In DNA form, the CDR3 reads TGTGCCAGCTTAAAAGGGGGCCTCACAGATACGCAGTATTTT. This gives the protein CASLKGGLTDTQYF.